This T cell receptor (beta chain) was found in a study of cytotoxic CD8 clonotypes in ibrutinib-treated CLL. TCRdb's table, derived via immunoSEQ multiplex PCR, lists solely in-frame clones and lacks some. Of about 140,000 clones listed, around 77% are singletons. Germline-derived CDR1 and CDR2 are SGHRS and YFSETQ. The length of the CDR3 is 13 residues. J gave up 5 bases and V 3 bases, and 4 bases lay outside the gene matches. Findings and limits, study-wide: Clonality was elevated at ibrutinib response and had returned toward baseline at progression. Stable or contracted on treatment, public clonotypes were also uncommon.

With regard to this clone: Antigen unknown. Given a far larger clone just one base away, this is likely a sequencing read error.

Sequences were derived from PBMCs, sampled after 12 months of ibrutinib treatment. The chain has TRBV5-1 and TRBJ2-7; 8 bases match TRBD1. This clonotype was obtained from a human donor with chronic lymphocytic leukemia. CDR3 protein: CASSWDRTNEQYF. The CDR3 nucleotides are TGCGCCAGCAGCTGGGACAGGACCAACGAGCAGTACTTC.